The 32 T cell receptor beta chains below were found in one sample sequenced in a study of blood T cell repertoires in COVID-19. The protocol was immunoSEQ multiplex PCR, while the TCRdb copy is restricted to in-frame clones and leaves out a portion. Seen here are about 400,000 clones, approximately 85% observed once, and the top ten hold around 2.1%. The sample comprised PBMCs or T cells enriched from blood (not recorded which). These receptors were collected from a middle-aged woman with acute COVID-19.

This clone has only a few counts. The chain carries TRBV2 and TRBJ1-4, with 8 bases fitting TRBD1. Trimming cost V 6 bases and J 7 bases; bases outside gene matches: 7. Germline V gene sequence: CDR1 SNHLY, CDR2 FYNNEI. The CDR3 runs 14 residues. CDR3 nucleotides: TGTGCCAGCAGCGCCGGGACAGGCTCTGAAAAACTGTTTTTT. Translating gives CASSAGTGSEKLFF. The full variable domain, with the rest looked up from reference TRBV2 and TRBJ1-4, is EPEVTQTPSHQVTQMGQEVILRCVPISNHLYFYWYRQILGQKVEFLVSFYNNEISEKSEIFDDQFSVERPDGSNFTLKIRSTKLEDSAMYFCASSAGTGSEKLFFGSGTQLSVL.

The J gene is TRBJ2-1, the V gene TRBV1; the table's D call, TRBD2, has no DNA check behind it. TRBV1 is tagged as a pseudogene. The CDR3 has 23 residues. The CDR3 protein is CTSSQGWPTGLAGGRMKYNEQFF. The CDR3 DNA is TGCACCAGCAGCCAGGGTTGGCCGACGGGACTAGCGGGGGGACGTATGAAGTACAATGAGCAGTTCTTC.

Comments on this clone: The same CDR3 is also encoded by other DNA sequences in this sample. The chain uses TRBV12-3 or TRBV12-4 and TRBJ1-2, with no clear D. Trimming removed 6 bases from V and 0 bases from J, with 5 bases in between. The length of the CDR3 is 12 residues. CDR3 bases: TGTGCCAGCAGACGGGCTAACTATGGCTACACCTTC. It codes for CASRRANYGYTF.

The chain couples TRBV7-2 to TRBJ2-5; 10 nucleotides agree with TRBD2. The V gene's germline CDR1 is SGHTA and CDR2 FQGNSA. The CDR3 is 18 residues long. Unmatched junction bases numbered 15, after V lost 3 bases and J lost 5 bases. The CDR3 DNA is TGTGCCAGCAGCTTTCGGAAACTAGCGGGGATAAGTTGGGAGACCCAGTACTTC. It specifies CASSFRKLAGISWETQYF.

This clone was detected only a few times. The V gene is TRBV18, the J gene TRBJ2-5, with a tentative D call TRBD2 (6 bases). Germline assignment: CDR1 KGHSH and CDR2 LQKENI. CDR3 length: 16 amino acids. The V end was cut by 2 bases, the J end by 5 bases, with 18 bases between. The CDR3 DNA is TGTGCCAGCTCACCAGGCCAATTTGCCAGCGGGGAGACCCAGTACTTC. Protein product: CASSPGQFASGETQYF.

This clone showed up just a few times. The chain carries TRBV5-4 and TRBJ2-7; the D gene is possibly TRBD2 (6 bases). The CDR3 consists of 15 residues. Deletions cut 0 bases from V and 2 bases from J, with 12 bases between. Germline V gene sequence: CDR1 SGHNT, CDR2 YYREEE (reference sequence). Here the CDR3 DNA reads TGTGCCAGCAGCTTGGGGGAGGCGACGACCTACGAGCAGTACTTC. Amino acid sequence: CASSLGEATTYEQYF.

This rearrangement joins TRBV6-1 to TRBJ2-5, with 7 bases identical to TRBD2. V shed 3 bases and J 3 bases; nucleotides not matched to a gene: 10. Per the germline V gene, CDR1 is MNHNS and CDR2 is SASEGT. CDR3 length: 16 residues. The CDR3 DNA follows: TGTGCCAGCAGTGAGAGGGGCGGGGGACCCAAAGAGACCCAGTACTTC. This translates into CASSERGGGPKETQYF.

The chain joins TRBV15 to TRBJ2-2; 7 bases are a match to TRBD1. V was clipped by 3 bases and J by 1 base; unmatched bases: 2. CDR3 length equals 15 residues. Germline values: CDR1 LNHNV, CDR2 YYDKDF (reference sequence). The CDR3: CATSRTGKNTGELFF. As DNA, the CDR3 is TGTGCCACCAGCAGGACAGGGAAGAACACCGGGGAGCTGTTTTTT.

This chain uses TRBV5-1 with TRBJ1-2, with 7 bases fitting TRBD1. This CDR3 region has 14 residues. Trimming took 0 bases from V and 3 from J; bases not matched to a gene: 2. The germline gives CDR1 SGHRS, CDR2 YFSETQ. The CDR3 sequence is CASSLVQGDYGYTF. The CDR3 DNA reads as TGCGCCAGCAGCTTGGTCCAGGGGGACTATGGCTACACCTTC.

The CDR3 DNA sequence: TGTGCCTGGGCCAGACACACGAACACCGGGGAGCTGTTTTTT. Amino acids: CAWARHTNTGELFF. V and J are TRBV30 and TRBJ2-2; D not certain. V lost 5 bases and J 0 bases, leaving 10 bases between the germline ends. CDR3 length equals 14 residues. In germline, CDR1 is GTSNPN, CDR2 SVGIG (reference sequence).

The V and J genes are TRBV15 and TRBJ1-5, with D maybe TRBD1 (6 bases). V gave up 1 base and J gave up 3 bases, with 13 bases separating them. Per germline, CDR1 LNHNV and CDR2 YYDKDF (reference sequence). The CDR3 contains 16 residues. The CDR3 coding sequence is TGTGCCACCAGCAGAGCCCCTTTGGGGGCCAATCAGCCCCAGCATTTT. Residues: CATSRAPLGANQPQHF.

The CDR3 sequence: CASSFYRPTGDEQFF. The CDR3 DNA reads as TGTGCCAGCAGCTTCTATCGGCCCACAGGAGATGAGCAGTTCTTC. The chain joins TRBV5-6 to TRBJ2-1, with D maybe TRBD1 (5 bases). Germline values: CDR1 SGHDT, CDR2 YYEEEE. V gave up 2 bases and J gave up 8 bases, with 17 bases separating them. CDR3 length: 15 amino acids.

In this sample, this clone turned up once. This chain joins TRBV7-2 and TRBJ2-1, with 10 bases aligning to TRBD2. CDR1 and CDR2 (germline): SGHTA, FQGNSA. With 1 base clipped from V and 7 bases from J, the junction kept 13 bases outside the gene matches. This CDR3 is 18 amino acids long. CDR3 amino acids: CASSLVGSSGGAGNEQFF. CDR3 nucleotide sequence: TGTGCCAGCAGCTTAGTGGGGTCTAGCGGGGGAGCTGGTAATGAGCAGTTCTTC. Together with reference TRBV7-2 and TRBJ2-1, the CDR3 gives the full variable domain: GAGVSQSPSNKVTEKGKDVELRCDPISGHTALYWYRQSLGQGLEFLIYFQGNSAPDKSGLPSDRFSAERTGGSVSTLTIQRTQQEDSAVYLCASSLVGSSGGAGNEQFFGPGTRLTVL.

This chain joins TRBV2 and TRBJ1-1, with no clear D. Germline values: CDR1 SNHLY, CDR2 FYNNEI. The V end was cut by 4 bases, the J end by 2 bases, with 8 bases between. The CDR3 is 13 residues long. CDR3 in amino acids: CASSGDINTEAFF. The CDR3 coding sequence is TGTGCCAGCAGTGGAGACATAAACACTGAAGCTTTCTTT.

This rearrangement joins TRBV19 to TRBJ1-2; maybe TRBD1 (5 bases). Trimming cost V 3 bases and J 6 bases, with 23 bases left between them. Germline loops: CDR1 LNHDA, CDR2 SQIVND (reference sequence). The CDR3 covers 17 residues. The CDR3 bases are TGTGCCAGTAGTATCCGGTCTTGGGAGGCAGGGCGGGATGGCTACACCTTC. Its translation is CASSIRSWEAGRDGYTF. Filled out from reference TRBV19 and TRBJ1-2, the complete variable domain reads DGGITQSPKYLFRKEGQNVTLSCEQNLNHDAMYWYRQDPGQGLRLIYYSQIVNDFQKGDIAEGYSVSREKKESFPLTVTSAQKNPTAFYLCASSIRSWEAGRDGYTFGSGTRLTVV.

The chain links TRBV9 to TRBJ2-3, with 8 positions matching TRBD2. The CDR3 runs to 15 residues. The germline gives CDR1 SGDLS, CDR2 YYNGEE. Trimming took 3 bases from V and 3 from J; bases not matched to a gene: 6. CDR3 nucleotides: TGTGCCAGCAGCGCCACCCCGGGGGGGACAGATACGCAGTATTTT. The encoded protein is CASSATPGGTDTQYF.

The genes are TRBV15 and TRBJ2-7; 8 bases are a match to TRBD2. The V segment lost 0 bases and the J segment 0 bases; nucleotides outside the gene matches: 7. This CDR3 is built from 17 residues. The germline gives CDR1 LNHNV, CDR2 YYDKDF (reference sequence). This CDR3 reads CATSRDLRGGFSYEQYF. The CDR3 DNA follows: TGTGCCACCAGCAGAGATCTTCGCGGGGGGTTCTCCTACGAGCAGTACTTC.

The rearrangement uses TRBV7-6 and TRBJ1-6, with D maybe TRBD1 (5 bases). Trimming removed 2 bases at V and 5 bases at J, with 13 bases between. Germline V gene sequence: CDR1 SGHVS, CDR2 FNYEAQ. CDR3 length: 16 residues. This CDR3 reads CASSLSLGANNSPLHF. The CDR3 DNA is TGTGCCAGCAGCTTATCCCTAGGGGCCAATAATTCACCCCTCCACTTT. The variable domain in full, with the rest retrieved from reference TRBV7-6 and TRBJ1-6, is GAGVSQSPRYKVTKRGQDVALRCDPISGHVSLYWYRQALGQGPEFLTYFNYEAQQDKSGLPNDRFSAERPEGSISTLTIQRTEQRDSAMYRCASSLSLGANNSPLHFGNGTRLTVT.

The rearrangement uses TRBV19 and TRBJ2-7, with D perhaps TRBD1 (6 bases). CDR3 size: 14 residues. The ends were cut back, 9 bases at V and 2 bases at J, with 17 bases in the middle. Germline CDR1 and CDR2: LNHDA and SQIVND (reference sequence). The CDR3 nucleotides are TGTGCCAGCCATGGTGGACAGCCCCCCTACGAGCAGTACTTC. Residues: CASHGGQPPYEQYF.

This chain links TRBV5-5 with TRBJ2-5, with D perhaps TRBD1 (5 bases). Germline V lookup: CDR1 SGHKS, CDR2 YYEKEE (reference sequence). This CDR3 has 15 residues. Trimming removed 4 bases from V and 2 bases from J, with 15 bases in between. As DNA, the CDR3 is TGTGCCAGCAGCCTCGACAGCCTAATACAAGAGACCCAGTACTTC. Its translation is CASSLDSLIQETQYF.

The chain has TRBV4-1 and TRBJ1-3; TRBD1 might be the D (6 bases). Germline V CDR1 and CDR2: MGHRA, YSYEKL. This CDR3 region has 22 residues. V was cut by 1 base and J by 0 bases, with 28 bases left in between. In DNA, the CDR3 is TGCGCCAGCAGCCAAGTTTACTTGGACAGCAACAGTTTTTCGTCCTCTGGAAACACCATATATTTT. As protein: CASSQVYLDSNSFSSSGNTIYF.

The chain has TRBV19 and TRBJ1-5; no clear D gene. Germline assignment: CDR1 LNHDA and CDR2 SQIVND (reference sequence). The CDR3 is made up of 15 amino acids. V dropped 3 bases and J dropped 0 bases, with 9 bases sitting between them. CDR3 in amino acids: CASSIVSDSNQPQHF. The CDR3 DNA is TGTGCCAGTAGTATTGTGTCAGATAGCAATCAGCCCCAGCATTTT.

V gene TRBV19 combines with J gene TRBJ1-2; TRBD1 is a possible D gene (5 bases). V was trimmed by 6 bases and J by 1 base, leaving 9 bases between them. The CDR3 runs to 13 residues. Germline V lookup: CDR1 LNHDA, CDR2 SQIVND (reference sequence). CDR3 bases: TGTGCCAGTAGCTTCAGGGATAACTATGGCTACACCTTC. Translating gives CASSFRDNYGYTF.

The chain recombines TRBV7-8 with TRBJ2-2, with 15 nucleotides matching TRBD2. V lost 2 bases and J lost 0; bases outside the gene matches: 7. There are 20 residues in the CDR3. Looked up from germline, CDR1 is SGHVS and CDR2 is FQNEAQ. CDR3 residues: CASSLTPGLAGGPNTGELFF. The CDR3 coding sequence is TGTGCCAGCAGCTTAACACCGGGACTAGCGGGGGGTCCGAACACCGGGGAGCTGTTTTTT.

J is TRBJ1-4 and V is TRBV7-2; the match to TRBD1 covers 7 bases. The V and J ends lost 0 bases and 5 bases, in that order; junction bases with no gene match: 3. Germline lookup yields CDR1 SGHTA and CDR2 FQGNSA. The CDR3 runs 15 residues. The CDR3 DNA sequence: TGTGCCAGCAGCTTAGCCGGGACAGTGAATGAAAAACTGTTTTTT. Its protein product is CASSLAGTVNEKLFF.

V gene TRBV24-1 combines with J gene TRBJ1-2, with D hard to call. Germline values: CDR1 KGHDR, CDR2 SFDVKD. This CDR3 contains 14 residues. The V end lost 4 bases, the J end lost 2 bases, and 10 bases lay between the germline ends. The CDR3 DNA reads TGTGCCACCAGTGACCACCACAGAAACTATGGCTACACCTTC. Residues: CATSDHHRNYGYTF.

Only one count was recorded for this clone. The chain links TRBV9 to TRBJ1-5; tentative D call: TRBD1 (6 bases). Between the trimmed V and J ends, which lost 4 bases and 7 bases, there was a span of 15 bases. CDR1 and CDR2 (germline): SGDLS, YYNGEE. The CDR3 is made up of 14 amino acids. The CDR3 sequence: CASSPTPRGQPQHF. CDR3 coding DNA: TGTGCCAGCAGCCCTACTCCGAGGGGGCAGCCCCAGCATTTT.

The J gene is TRBJ2-7, the V gene TRBV4-1; TRBD1 aligns across 7 bases. V gave up 1 base and J gave up 1 base; unmatched junction bases: 1. The CDR3 has 14 residues. Germline V gene data show CDR1 as MGHRA and CDR2 as YSYEKL. CDR3 in amino acids: CASSQGQGSYEQYF. CDR3 nucleotides: TGCGCCAGCAGCCAAGGACAGGGATCCTACGAGCAGTACTTC.

V and J are TRBV6-5 and TRBJ2-2; 7 bases are a match to TRBD2. With V trimmed by 7 bases and J by 3 bases, 5 bases remained unmatched. The germline V gene encodes CDR1 MNHEY and CDR2 SVGAGI. CDR3 length: 14 residues. CDR3 residues: CASKERGYTGELFF. In DNA, the CDR3 is TGTGCCAGCAAAGAGCGGGGTTACACCGGGGAGCTGTTTTTT.

The CDR3 nucleotides read TGTGCCACCAGTGGTCGTTATGGGACAGATAATCAGCCCCAGCATTTT. It encodes CATSGRYGTDNQPQHF. The gene calls are TRBV24-1 and TRBJ1-5; TRBD1 matches at 7 bases. Losses at the gene ends were 5 bases for V and 4 bases for J; bases not matched to a gene: 10. There are 16 residues in the CDR3. Germline CDR1 is KGHDR and CDR2 is SFDVKD.

V gene TRBV9 combines with J gene TRBJ1-1, with D maybe TRBD1 (6 bases). Germline V lookup: CDR1 SGDLS, CDR2 YYNGEE. With 3 bases removed from V and 1 base from J, the gap between germline ends came to 13 bases. The CDR3 contains 15 residues. CDR3 nucleotides: TGTGCCAGCAGCGCAAAATTACAGGGGAACACTGAAGCTTTCTTT. Protein: CASSAKLQGNTEAFF.

The CDR3 DNA follows: TGCGCCAGCGCGGGGGGATTGGGACAACTCCAGGAGCAGTACTTC. Its translation is CASAGGLGQLQEQYF. The V gene is TRBV10-2, the J gene TRBJ2-7; 8 bases line up with TRBD2. Germline CDR1 and CDR2: WSHSY and SAAADI. Trimming removed 8 bases from V and 7 bases from J; junction bases left unmatched: 16. The CDR3 has 15 amino acids.